A selection of T cell receptor beta chains follows, all from one sample in a study of shared clonotypes between healthy human individuals. Profiled with immunoSEQ multiplex PCR; TCRdb holds only in-frame clones, not every one. The profile shows 650,000 to 750,000 clones, roughly 78% of them singletons. The sequencing input was memory CD4+ T cells sorted from blood. The receptors derive from a woman aged 25-40 years in good health. The CDR3 runs from the conserved cysteine through the conserved F or W. Expanded clones get a size class; other rows say once, few or many, or leave the size out.

clone size: -
V gene: TRBV4-1
J gene: TRBJ2-5
CDR3 protein: CASSQVLASETQYF

clone size: -
V gene: TRBV28
J gene: TRBJ2-6
CDR3 protein: CASSSSGAVSGANVLTF

clone size: -
V gene: TRBV7-2
J gene: TRBJ2-1
CDR3 protein: CASSLTLSANEQFF

clone size: -
V gene: TRBV7-3
J gene: TRBJ1-3
CDR3 protein: CASSHPPGAGNTIYF

clone size: few
V gene: TRBV7-9
J gene: TRBJ2-3
CDR3 protein: CASSLVYGGSTDTQYF

clone size: -
V gene: TRBV10-1
J gene: TRBJ2-7
CDR3 protein: CASSESTTSRGLYEQYF

clone size: -
V gene: TRBV6-6
J gene: TRBJ2-7
CDR3 protein: CASSTTSGGYEQYF

clone size: -
V gene: TRBV5-1
J gene: TRBJ1-2
CDR3 protein: CASSPQYDRSYGYTF

clone size: -
V gene: TRBV5-6
J gene: TRBJ2-3
CDR3 protein: CASSSPRGRGTDTQYF

clone size: -
V gene: TRBV19
J gene: TRBJ2-2
CDR3 protein: CASSGRANTGELFF

clone size: -
V gene: TRBV7-2
J gene: TRBJ2-1
CDR3 protein: CASSPGQALYNEQFF

clone size: -
V gene: TRBV28
J gene: TRBJ2-2
CDR3 protein: CASSQGGGTGELFF

clone size: -
V gene: TRBV28
J gene: TRBJ1-4
CDR3 protein: CASNEGGSNEKLFF

clone size: -
V gene: TRBV21-1
J gene: TRBJ2-7
CDR3 protein: CASSNVSGVYEQYF

clone size: -
V gene: TRBV21-1
J gene: TRBJ1-4
CDR3 protein: CASSKVRDGDSTNEKLFF

clone size: few
V gene: TRBV5-1
J gene: TRBJ2-3
CDR3 protein: CASSLAEGRGTDTQYF

clone size: many
V gene: TRBV20-1
J gene: TRBJ2-1
CDR3 protein: CSSMRNEQFF

clone size: few
V gene: TRBV7-9
J gene: TRBJ1-2
CDR3 protein: CASSFPTGNYGYTF

clone size: -
V gene: TRBV7-2
J gene: TRBJ2-7
CDR3 protein: CASSRQRDSYEQYF

clone size: -
V gene: TRBV15
J gene: TRBJ1-3
CDR3 protein: CATSLRVGTTLSGNTIYF

clone size: few
V gene: TRBV2
J gene: TRBJ2-7
CDR3 protein: CASSGDFSYEQYF

clone size: -
V gene: TRBV6-5
J gene: TRBJ1-1
CDR3 protein: CASSYDRGDTEAFF

clone size: -
V gene: TRBV5-4
J gene: TRBJ2-7
CDR3 protein: CASSPRGPRPYEQYF

clone size: -
V gene: TRBV7-9
J gene: TRBJ1-3
CDR3 protein: CASSPWTADLNTIYF

clone size: -
V gene: TRBV5-1
J gene: TRBJ2-2
CDR3 protein: CASSSSGGELFF

clone size: -
V gene: TRBV6-5
J gene: TRBJ2-1
CDR3 protein: CASSRTGEYNEQFF

clone size: -
V gene: TRBV19
J gene: TRBJ1-3
CDR3 protein: CASSGYSGNTIYF

clone size: once
V gene: TRBV5-1
J gene: TRBJ1-1
CDR3 protein: CASSFLAGDTEAFF

clone size: -
V gene: TRBV10-3
J gene: TRBJ2-7
CDR3 protein: CAISDFDRGTHEQYF

clone size: -
V gene: TRBV28
J gene: TRBJ1-5
CDR3 protein: CASSSRQGGVNQPQHF

clone size: -
V gene: TRBV7-2
J gene: TRBJ1-2
CDR3 protein: CASSAGLDYGYTF

clone size: few
V gene: TRBV5-4
J gene: TRBJ1-1
CDR3 protein: CASTLDRANEAFF

clone size: -
V gene: TRBV19
J gene: TRBJ1-1
CDR3 protein: CASTTDRAFGNTEAFF

clone size: -
V gene: TRBV11-2
J gene: TRBJ2-1
CDR3 protein: CASSSMPSGYNEQFF

clone size: -
V gene: TRBV4-2
J gene: TRBJ2-7
CDR3 protein: CASSQDLRTDVAEQYF

clone size: -
V gene: TRBV6-5
J gene: TRBJ2-7
CDR3 protein: CASSYESTRGPKQYF

clone size: -
V gene: TRBV19
J gene: TRBJ1-2
CDR3 protein: CASSIAARTGVGSGYTF

clone size: -
V gene: TRBV7-2
J gene: TRBJ2-1
CDR3 protein: CASSLVVSYNEQFF

clone size: -
V gene: TRBV7-6
J gene: TRBJ2-7
CDR3 protein: CASSLARGTNEQYF

clone size: few
V gene: TRBV11-2
J gene: TRBJ2-2
CDR3 protein: CASTLSPQNTGELFF

clone size: few
V gene: TRBV5-8
J gene: TRBJ2-7
CDR3 protein: CASSLMGGGEQYF

clone size: few
V gene: TRBV2
J gene: TRBJ2-3
CDR3 protein: CATQGGLASDTQYF

clone size: -
V gene: TRBV20-1
J gene: TRBJ1-1
CDR3 protein: CSARGRTEAFF

clone size: -
V gene: TRBV12-5
J gene: TRBJ1-1
CDR3 protein: CASGFHPLGNTEAFF

clone size: -
V gene: TRBV25-1
J gene: TRBJ2-3
CDR3 protein: CASSGTYTDTQYF

clone size: -
V gene: TRBV25-1
J gene: TRBJ2-3
CDR3 protein: CASSGSLGRLLTDTQYF

clone size: once
V gene: TRBV19
J gene: TRBJ2-1
CDR3 protein: CASSTSGRNEQFF

clone size: -
V gene: TRBV28
J gene: TRBJ2-7
CDR3 protein: CASTGSRYEQYF

clone size: once
V gene: TRBV18
J gene: TRBJ2-2
CDR3 protein: CASSRGPSGELNTGELFF

clone size: once
V gene: TRBV18
J gene: TRBJ1-1
CDR3 protein: CASSPPTRQRGEAFF

clone size: many
V gene: TRBV2
J gene: TRBJ2-4
CDR3 protein: CASRAIVAKNIQYF

clone size: -
V gene: TRBV7-8
J gene: TRBJ1-1
CDR3 protein: CASSLVLRDTEAFF

clone size: few
V gene: TRBV14
J gene: TRBJ2-2
CDR3 protein: CASSRRAGARGELFF

clone size: -
V gene: TRBV30
J gene: TRBJ2-7
CDR3 protein: CAWADGYEQYF

clone size: -
V gene: TRBV5-6
J gene: TRBJ2-5
CDR3 protein: CASSRGYRQETQYF

clone size: -
V gene: TRBV6-5
J gene: TRBJ1-1
CDR3 protein: CASIPGQGFAEAFF

clone size: -
V gene: TRBV7-9
J gene: TRBJ2-7
CDR3 protein: CASSLGWQREYEQYF